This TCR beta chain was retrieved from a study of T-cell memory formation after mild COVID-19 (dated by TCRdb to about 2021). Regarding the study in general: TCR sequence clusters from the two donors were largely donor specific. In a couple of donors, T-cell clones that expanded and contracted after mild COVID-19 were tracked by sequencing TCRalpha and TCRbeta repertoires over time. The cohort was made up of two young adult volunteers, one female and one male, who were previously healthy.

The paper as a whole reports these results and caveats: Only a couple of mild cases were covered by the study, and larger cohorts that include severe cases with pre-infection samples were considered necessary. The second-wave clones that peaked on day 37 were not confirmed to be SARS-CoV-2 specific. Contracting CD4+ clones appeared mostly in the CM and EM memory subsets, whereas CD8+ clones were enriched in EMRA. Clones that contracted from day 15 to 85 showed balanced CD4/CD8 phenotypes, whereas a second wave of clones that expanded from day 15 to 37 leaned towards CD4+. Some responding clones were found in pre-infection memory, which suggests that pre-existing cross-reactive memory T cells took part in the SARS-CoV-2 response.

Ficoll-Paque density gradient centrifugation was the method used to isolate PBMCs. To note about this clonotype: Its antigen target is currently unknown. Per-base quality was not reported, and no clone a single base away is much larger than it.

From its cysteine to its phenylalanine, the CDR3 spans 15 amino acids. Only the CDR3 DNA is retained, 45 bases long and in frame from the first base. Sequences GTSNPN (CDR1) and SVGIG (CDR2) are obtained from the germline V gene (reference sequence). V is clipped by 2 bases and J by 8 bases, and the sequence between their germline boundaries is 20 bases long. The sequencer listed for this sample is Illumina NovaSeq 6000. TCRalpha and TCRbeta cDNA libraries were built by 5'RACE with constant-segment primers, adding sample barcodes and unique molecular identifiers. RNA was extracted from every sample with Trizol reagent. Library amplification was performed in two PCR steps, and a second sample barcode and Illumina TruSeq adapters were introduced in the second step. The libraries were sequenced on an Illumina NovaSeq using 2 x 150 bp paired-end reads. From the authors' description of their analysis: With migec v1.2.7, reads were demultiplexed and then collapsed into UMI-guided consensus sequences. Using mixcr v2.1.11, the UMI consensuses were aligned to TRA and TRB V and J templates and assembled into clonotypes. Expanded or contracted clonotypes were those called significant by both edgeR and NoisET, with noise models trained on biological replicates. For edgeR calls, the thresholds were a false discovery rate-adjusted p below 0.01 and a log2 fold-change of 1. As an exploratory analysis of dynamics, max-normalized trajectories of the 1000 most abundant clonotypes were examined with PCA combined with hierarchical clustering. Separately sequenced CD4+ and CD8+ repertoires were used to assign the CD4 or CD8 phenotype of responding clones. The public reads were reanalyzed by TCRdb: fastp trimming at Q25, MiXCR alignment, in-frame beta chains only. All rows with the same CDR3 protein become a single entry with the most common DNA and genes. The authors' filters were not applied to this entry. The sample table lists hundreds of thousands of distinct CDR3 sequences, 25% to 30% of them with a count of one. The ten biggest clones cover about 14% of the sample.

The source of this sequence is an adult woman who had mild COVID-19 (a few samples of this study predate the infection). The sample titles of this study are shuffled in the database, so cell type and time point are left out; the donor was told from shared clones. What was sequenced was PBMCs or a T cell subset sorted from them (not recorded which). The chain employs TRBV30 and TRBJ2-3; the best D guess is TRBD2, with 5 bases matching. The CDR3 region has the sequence CAWSIGPPGEGTQYF. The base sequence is TGTGCCTGGAGTATAGGACCACCCGGGGAAGGTACGCAGTATTTT.